This T cell receptor (beta chain) emerged from a study of blood T cell repertoires in COVID-19 (dated by TCRdb to 2018 to 2020). Regarding the research as a whole: The collaborator samples originated in the United States, Italy and Spain and spanned the acute and convalescent phases of COVID-19. The prospective study material was composed of cDNA or gDNA derived from T cells, B-cell-depleted T cells, or PBMCs. Subjects who had been exposed to COVID-19, were actively infected with it, or had recovered from it provided the deeply sampled blood TCRbeta repertoires that made up the dataset. The repertoires were released in a freely available public database intended as a resource for research on the immune response to SARS-CoV-2. Samples came from the ongoing ImmuneRACE study (first 160 participants) plus 1,254 subjects from 6 global collaborators. The sample metadata nearly always contained a de-identified subject ID, COVID-19 status, age in years and sex. HLA class I and class II types, where available, came from metadata supplied by the sample provider rather than from assay-based typing. Study-wide conclusions, independent of this receptor: The amount of clinical and demographic metadata varied by source and participant and was provided uncurated.

TCRbeta CDR3 regions were amplified from genomic DNA using the immunoSEQ Assay, a bias-controlled multiplex PCR. The authors processed their data as follows. Within the assay, amplification of reference gene primers was used to estimate how many nucleated cells each sample contained. Sequence reads were collapsed and filtered to measure the absolute abundance of every unique TCRbeta CDR3 rearrangement. For each sample, productive Simpson clonality was calculated as the square root of Simpson's diversity index across productive rearrangements. The immuneACCESS repertoire file appears here via TCRdb, limited to in-frame rearrangements. These files lack a portion of the clones; in checked studies, under half of the deficit traces to unresolved V genes, and the cause of the others is not known. V and J calls and clone size are given by that table; D and trimming were obtained from the DNA. Recorded for this sample are approximately 140,000 clones; approximately 80% of them occurred a single time. The ten most abundant clones make up around 40% of the sample.

The CDR3 has 12 amino acids, counting the end cysteine and phenylalanine. The kept DNA is CDR3 alone, 36 bases in frame from the first base. A distance of 7 bases separates the germline ends of V and J, which lose 6 bases and 2 bases respectively. The CDR1 and CDR2 encoded by the germline V gene are MNHEY and SVGAGI. For this clone: Its antigen is still unknown. No per-base quality is available; no much larger clone lies one base away.

Whole blood was collected in K2EDTA tubes by collaborating institutions according to the institutions' own protocols. For TCRbeta analysis, collaborator samples were shipped as frozen whole blood, as isolated PBMCs, or as DNA extracted from either sample type. The chain was built from TRBV6-5 and TRBJ1-2, with the identity of the D gene unclear. Sequencing used peripheral blood. This receptor was taken from a human donor in a cohort sampled during active COVID-19. The DNA sequence reads TGTGCCAGCAGGTCGGGGAACTATGGCTACACCTTC. Its amino acids are CASRSGNYGYTF.